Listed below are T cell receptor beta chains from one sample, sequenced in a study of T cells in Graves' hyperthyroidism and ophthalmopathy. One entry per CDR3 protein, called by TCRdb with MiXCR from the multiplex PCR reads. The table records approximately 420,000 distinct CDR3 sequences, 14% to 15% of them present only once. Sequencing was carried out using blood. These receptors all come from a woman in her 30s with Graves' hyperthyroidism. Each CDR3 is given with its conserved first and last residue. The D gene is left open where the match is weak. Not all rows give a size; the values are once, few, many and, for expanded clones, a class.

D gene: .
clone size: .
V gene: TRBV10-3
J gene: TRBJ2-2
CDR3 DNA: TGTGCCACCACAGTGCGCGGCGACACCCCTGGCCGGGAGCTGTTTTTT
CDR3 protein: CATTVRGDTPGRELFF

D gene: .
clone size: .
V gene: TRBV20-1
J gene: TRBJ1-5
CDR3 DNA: TGCAGTGCTAAGGGACCGGACAATCAGCCCCAGCATTTT
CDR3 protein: CSAKGPDNQPQHF

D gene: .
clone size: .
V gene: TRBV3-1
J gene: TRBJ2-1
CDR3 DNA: TGTGCCAGCAGCAAGGGGGACCCCTACAATGAGCAGTTCTTC
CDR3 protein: CASSKGDPYNEQFF

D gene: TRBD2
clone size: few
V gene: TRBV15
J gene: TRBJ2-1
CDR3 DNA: TGTGCCACCAGCTTAACTAGCGGGAGAGTTTATACCTACAATGAGCAGTTCTTC
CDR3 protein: CATSLTSGRVYTYNEQFF

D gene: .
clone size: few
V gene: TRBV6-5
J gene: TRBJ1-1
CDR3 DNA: TGTGCCAGCAGTTACGGGGGCAACAAGGCCCCGAACACTGAAGCTTTCTTT
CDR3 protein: CASSYGGNKAPNTEAFF

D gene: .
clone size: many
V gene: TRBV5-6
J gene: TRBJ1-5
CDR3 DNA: TGTGCCAGCAGCCGGCGTCGGGGAAATCAGCCCCAGCATTTT
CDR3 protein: CASSRRRGNQPQHF

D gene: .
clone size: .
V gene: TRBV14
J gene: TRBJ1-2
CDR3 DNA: TGTGCCAGCAGCCCCCTGAATTATGGCTACACCTTC
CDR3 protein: CASSPLNYGYTF

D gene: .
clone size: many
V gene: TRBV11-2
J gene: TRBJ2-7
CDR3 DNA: TGTGCCAGCAGCTCGGGACCTCAGCAGTACTTC
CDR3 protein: CASSSGPQQYF

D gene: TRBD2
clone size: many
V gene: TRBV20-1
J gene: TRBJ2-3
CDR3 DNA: TGCAGTGCGTCGAGGGGTAGCGGGAGGGAAAATACGCAGTATTTT
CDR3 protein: CSASRGSGRENTQYF

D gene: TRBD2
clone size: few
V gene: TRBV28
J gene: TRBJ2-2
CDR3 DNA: TGTGCCAGCAGTGGAGCCGGGACTAGCATATACACCGGGGAGCTGTTTTTT
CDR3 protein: CASSGAGTSIYTGELFF

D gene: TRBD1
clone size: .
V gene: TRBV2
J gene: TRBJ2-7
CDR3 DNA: TGTGCCAGCAGCGGGGGACAGGGAGAATCCTACGAGCAGTACTTC
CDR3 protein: CASSGGQGESYEQYF

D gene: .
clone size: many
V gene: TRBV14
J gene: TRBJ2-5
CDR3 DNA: TGTGCCAGCAGCCAAGGTGCAGGGGAGGGAGAGACCCAGTACTTC
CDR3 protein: CASSQGAGEGETQYF

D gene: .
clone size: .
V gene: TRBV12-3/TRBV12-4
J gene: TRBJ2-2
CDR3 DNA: TGTGCCAGCAGTCTATATATTCGGAGGACCGGGGAGCTGTTTTTT
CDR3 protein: CASSLYIRRTGELFF

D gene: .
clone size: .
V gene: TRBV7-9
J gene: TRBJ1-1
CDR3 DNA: TGTGCCAGCAGCTTATGGAGGGGGACTGAGTGGGGTGAAACTTTCTTT
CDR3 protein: CASSLWRGTEWGETFF

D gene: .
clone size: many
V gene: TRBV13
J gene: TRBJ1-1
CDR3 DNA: TGTGCCAGCAGCTCGAGGGGGAGGGCTGAAGCTTTCTTT
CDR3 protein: CASSSRGRAEAFF

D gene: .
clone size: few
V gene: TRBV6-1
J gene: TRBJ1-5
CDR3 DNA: TGTGCCAGCAGTGAAGTTCAGGGTTGGCAGCCCCAGCATTTT
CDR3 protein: CASSEVQGWQPQHF

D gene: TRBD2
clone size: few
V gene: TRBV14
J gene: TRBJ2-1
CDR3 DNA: TGTGCCAGCAGCCAAGGACGGGGACTAGCGCGGAGCAATGAGCAGTTCTTC
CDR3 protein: CASSQGRGLARSNEQFF

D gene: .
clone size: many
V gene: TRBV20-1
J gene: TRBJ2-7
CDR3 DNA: TGCAGTGCTAGAGGAGGGGGGCGGGGTAGCTCCTACGAGCAGTACTTC
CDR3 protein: CSARGGGRGSSYEQYF

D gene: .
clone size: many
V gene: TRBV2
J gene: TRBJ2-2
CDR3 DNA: TGTGCCAGCAGTCCACCACGGGACTCCCGGAACACCGGGGAGCTGTTTTTT
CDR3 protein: CASSPPRDSRNTGELFF

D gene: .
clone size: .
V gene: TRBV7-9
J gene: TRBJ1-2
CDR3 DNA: TGTGCCAGCAGCTTTTCGGGACGGATTACTTATGGCTACACCTTC
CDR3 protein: CASSFSGRITYGYTF

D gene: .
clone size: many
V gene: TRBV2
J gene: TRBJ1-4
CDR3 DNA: TGTGCCAGCAGTCTCCTGGCTGGGGTAGCCTGGGGCCTGTTTTTT
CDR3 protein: CASSLLAGVAWGLFF

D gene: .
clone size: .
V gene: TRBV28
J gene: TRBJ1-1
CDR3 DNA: TGTGCCAGCAGTACGGGTCTTGACCGAGCTTTCTTT
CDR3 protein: CASSTGLDRAFF

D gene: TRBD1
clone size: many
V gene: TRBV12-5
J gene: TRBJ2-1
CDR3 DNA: TGTGCTAGTGGTTCCACTGACGGGACAGGGGACAATGAGCAGTTCTTC
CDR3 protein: CASGSTDGTGDNEQFF